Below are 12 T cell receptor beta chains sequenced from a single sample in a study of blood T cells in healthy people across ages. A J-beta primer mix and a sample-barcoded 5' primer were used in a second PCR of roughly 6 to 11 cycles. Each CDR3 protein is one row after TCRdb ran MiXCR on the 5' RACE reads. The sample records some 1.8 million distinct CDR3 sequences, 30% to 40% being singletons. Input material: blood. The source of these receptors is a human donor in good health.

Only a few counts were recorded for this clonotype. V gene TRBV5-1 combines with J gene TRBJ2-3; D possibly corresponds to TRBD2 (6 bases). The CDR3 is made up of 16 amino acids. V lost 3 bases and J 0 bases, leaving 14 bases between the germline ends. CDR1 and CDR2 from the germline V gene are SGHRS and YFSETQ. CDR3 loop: CASSWGLIASTDTQYF. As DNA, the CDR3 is TGCGCCAGCAGCTGGGGACTGATAGCTAGCACAGATACGCAGTATTTT.

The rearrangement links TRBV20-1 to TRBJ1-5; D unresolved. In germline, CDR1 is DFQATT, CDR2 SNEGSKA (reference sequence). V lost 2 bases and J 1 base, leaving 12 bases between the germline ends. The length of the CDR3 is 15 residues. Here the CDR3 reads CSARRGRVSNQPQHF. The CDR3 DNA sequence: TGCAGTGCTAGACGGGGAAGAGTCAGCAATCAGCCCCAGCATTTT.

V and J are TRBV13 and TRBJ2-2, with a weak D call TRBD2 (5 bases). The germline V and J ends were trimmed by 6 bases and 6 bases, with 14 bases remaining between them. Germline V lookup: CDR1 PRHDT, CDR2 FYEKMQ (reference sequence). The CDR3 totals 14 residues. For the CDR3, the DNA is TGTGCCAGCAGTCCTAGCAATCTACCCGGGGAGCTGTTTTTT. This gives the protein CASSPSNLPGELFF.

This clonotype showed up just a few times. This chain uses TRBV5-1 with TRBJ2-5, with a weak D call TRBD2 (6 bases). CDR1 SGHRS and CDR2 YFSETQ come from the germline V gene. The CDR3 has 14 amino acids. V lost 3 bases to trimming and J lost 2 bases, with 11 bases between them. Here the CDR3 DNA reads TGCGCCAGCAGCTACGGGACTTTGCAAGAGACCCAGTACTTC. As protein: CASSYGTLQETQYF.

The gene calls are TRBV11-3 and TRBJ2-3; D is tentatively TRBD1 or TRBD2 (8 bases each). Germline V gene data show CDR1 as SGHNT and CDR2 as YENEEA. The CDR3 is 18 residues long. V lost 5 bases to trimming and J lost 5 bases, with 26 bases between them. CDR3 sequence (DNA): TGTGCCAGCAGCCCGCAGGGGGCCGCGGGGGGCCGGGGAGATACGCAGTATTTT. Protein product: CASSPQGAAGGRGDTQYF.

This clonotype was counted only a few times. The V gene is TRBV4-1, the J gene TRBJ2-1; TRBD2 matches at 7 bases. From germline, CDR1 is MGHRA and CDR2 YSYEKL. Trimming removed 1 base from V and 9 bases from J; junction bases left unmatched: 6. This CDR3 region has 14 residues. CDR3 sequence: CASSQVGGKGEQFF. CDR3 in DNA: TGCGCCAGCAGCCAAGTGGGGGGGAAGGGTGAGCAGTTCTTC.

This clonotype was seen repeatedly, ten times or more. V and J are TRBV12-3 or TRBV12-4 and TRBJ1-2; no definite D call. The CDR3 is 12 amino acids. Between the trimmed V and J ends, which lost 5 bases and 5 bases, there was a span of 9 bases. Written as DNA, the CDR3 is TGTGCCAGCAGTCCCTCCCTTTATGGCTACACCTTC. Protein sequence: CASSPSLYGYTF.

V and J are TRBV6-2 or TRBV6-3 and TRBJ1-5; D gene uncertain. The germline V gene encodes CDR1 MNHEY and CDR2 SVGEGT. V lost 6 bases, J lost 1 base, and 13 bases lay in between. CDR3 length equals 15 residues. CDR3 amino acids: CASSPAPVSNQPQHF. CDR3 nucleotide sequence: TGTGCCAGCAGCCCGGCCCCCGTGAGCAATCAGCCCCAGCATTTT.

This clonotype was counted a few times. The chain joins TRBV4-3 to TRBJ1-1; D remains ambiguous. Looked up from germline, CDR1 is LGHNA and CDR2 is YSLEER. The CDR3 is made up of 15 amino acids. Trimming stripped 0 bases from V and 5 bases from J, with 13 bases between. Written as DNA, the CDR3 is TGCGCCAGCAGCCAAGAGCTCGAGGGATGGACTGAAGCTTTCTTT. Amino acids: CASSQELEGWTEAFF.

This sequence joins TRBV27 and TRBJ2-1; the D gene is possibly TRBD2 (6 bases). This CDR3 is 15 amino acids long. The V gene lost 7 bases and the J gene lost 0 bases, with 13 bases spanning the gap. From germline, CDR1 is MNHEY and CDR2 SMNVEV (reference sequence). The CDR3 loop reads CASTPGLHSYNEQFF. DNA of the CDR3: TGTGCCAGCACCCCGGGACTTCACTCCTACAATGAGCAGTTCTTC.

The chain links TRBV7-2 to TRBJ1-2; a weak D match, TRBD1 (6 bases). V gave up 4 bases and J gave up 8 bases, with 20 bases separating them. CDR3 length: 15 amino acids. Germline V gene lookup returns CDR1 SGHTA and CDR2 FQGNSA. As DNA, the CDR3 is TGTGCCAGCAGCTCGACTCCGGGACACGGCGGGGGCTACACCTTC. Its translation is CASSSTPGHGGGYTF.

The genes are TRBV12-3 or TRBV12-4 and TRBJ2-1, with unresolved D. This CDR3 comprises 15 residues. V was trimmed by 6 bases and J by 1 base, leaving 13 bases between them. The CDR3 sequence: CASRFLAFSYNEQFF. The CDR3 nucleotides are TGTGCCAGCAGATTCTTAGCCTTTTCCTACAATGAGCAGTTCTTC.